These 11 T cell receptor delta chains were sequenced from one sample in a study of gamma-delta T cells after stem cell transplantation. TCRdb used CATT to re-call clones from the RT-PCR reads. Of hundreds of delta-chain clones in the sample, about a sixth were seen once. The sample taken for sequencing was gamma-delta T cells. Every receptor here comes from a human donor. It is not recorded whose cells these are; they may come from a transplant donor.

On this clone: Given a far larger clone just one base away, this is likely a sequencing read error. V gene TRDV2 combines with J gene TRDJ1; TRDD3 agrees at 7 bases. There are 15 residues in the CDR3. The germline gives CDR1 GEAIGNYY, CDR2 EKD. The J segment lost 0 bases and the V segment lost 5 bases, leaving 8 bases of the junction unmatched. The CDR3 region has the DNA TGTGCCTGTGGCACGGTGGGGGACCACACCGATAAACTCATCTTT. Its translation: CACGTVGDHTDKLIF.

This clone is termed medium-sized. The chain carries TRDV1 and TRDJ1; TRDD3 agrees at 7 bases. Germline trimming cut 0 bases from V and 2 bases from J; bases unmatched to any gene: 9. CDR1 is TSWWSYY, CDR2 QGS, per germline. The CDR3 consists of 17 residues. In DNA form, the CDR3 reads TGTGCTCTTGGGGAACTCCGGGGGATGATTCTTACCGATAAACTCATCTTT. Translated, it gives CALGELRGMILTDKLIF.

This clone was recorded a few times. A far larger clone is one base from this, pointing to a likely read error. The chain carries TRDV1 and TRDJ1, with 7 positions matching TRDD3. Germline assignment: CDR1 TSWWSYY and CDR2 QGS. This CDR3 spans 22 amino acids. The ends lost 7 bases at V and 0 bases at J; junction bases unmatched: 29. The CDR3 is CALAAPKHLRGGGGVHTDKLIF. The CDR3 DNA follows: TGTGCTCTTGCGGCACCCAAGCACCTACGAGGGGGTGGGGGAGTCCACACCGATAAACTCATCTTT.

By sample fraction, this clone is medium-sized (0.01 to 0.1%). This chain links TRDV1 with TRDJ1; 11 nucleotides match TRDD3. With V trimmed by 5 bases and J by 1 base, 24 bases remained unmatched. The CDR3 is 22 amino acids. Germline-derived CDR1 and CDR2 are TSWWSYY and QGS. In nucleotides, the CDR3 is TGTGCTCTTGGGCTCCCTGGTGCGGTACTGGGGGATAGAAGGGGGGGCACCGATAAACTCATCTTT. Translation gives CALGLPGAVLGDRRGGTDKLIF.

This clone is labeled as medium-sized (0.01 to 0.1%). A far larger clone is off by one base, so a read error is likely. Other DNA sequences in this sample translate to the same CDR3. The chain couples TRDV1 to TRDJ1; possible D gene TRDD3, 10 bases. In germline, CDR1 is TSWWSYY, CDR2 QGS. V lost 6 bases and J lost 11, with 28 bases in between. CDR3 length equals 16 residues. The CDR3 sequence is CALGTLPTVTGGSLIF. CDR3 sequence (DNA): TGTGCTCTTGGCACCCTTCCTACGGTTACTGGGGGATCGCTCATCTTT.

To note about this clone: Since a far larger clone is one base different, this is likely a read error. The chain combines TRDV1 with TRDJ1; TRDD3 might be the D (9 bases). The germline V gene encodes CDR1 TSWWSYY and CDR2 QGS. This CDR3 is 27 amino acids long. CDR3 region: CALGELRTVRGFLRIVGDKRDTDELIF. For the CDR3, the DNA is TGTGCTCTTGGGGAACTAAGGACGGTTCGCGGCTTCCTACGAATTGTGGGGGATAAGCGGGACACCGATGAACTCATCTTT.

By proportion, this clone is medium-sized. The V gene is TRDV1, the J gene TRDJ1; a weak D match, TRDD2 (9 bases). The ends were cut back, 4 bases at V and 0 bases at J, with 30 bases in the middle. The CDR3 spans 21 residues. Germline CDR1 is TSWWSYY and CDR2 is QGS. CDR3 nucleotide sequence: TGTGCTCTTGGGGGCCTTCCTACCTGGGGGACCTACTTTATGTACACCGATAAACTCATCTTT. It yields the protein CALGGLPTWGTYFMYTDKLIF.

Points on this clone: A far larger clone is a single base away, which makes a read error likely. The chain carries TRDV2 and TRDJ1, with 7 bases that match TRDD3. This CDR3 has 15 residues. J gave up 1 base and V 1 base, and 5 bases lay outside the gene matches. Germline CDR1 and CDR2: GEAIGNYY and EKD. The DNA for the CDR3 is TGTGCCTGTGACACGGTGGGGGACCGCACCGATAAACTCATCTTT. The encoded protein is CACDTVGDRTDKLIF.

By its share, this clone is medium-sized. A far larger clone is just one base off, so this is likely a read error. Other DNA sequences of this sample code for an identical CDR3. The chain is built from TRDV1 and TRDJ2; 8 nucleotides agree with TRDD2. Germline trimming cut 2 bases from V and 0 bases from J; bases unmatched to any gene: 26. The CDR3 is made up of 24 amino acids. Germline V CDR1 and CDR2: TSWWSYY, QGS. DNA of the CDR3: TGTGCTCTTGGGGAAGGCTTGTCTGGTAGGATACTTCCTACCTACCCCGCTTTGACAGCACAACTCTTCTTT. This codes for CALGEGLSGRILPTYPALTAQLFF.

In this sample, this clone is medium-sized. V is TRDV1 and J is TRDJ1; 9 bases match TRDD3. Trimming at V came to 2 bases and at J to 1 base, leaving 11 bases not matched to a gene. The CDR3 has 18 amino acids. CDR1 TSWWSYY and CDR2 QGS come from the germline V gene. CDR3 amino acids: CALGESSSWGIVTDKLIF. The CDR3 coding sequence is TGTGCTCTTGGGGAATCCTCCTCCTGGGGGATCGTCACCGATAAACTCATCTTT.

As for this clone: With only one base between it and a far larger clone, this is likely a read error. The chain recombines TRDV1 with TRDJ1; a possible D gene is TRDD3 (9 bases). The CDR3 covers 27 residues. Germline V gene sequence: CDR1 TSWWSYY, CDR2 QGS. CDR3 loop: CALGELRTVRGFLRIVGDKRDTDKLTF. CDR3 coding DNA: TGTGCTCTTGGGGAACTAAGGACGGTTCGCGGCTTCCTACGAATTGTGGGGGATAAGCGGGACACCGATAAACTCACCTTT.